This record concerns one T cell receptor beta chain sequence. The repertoire was sequenced with immunoSEQ multiplex PCR; TCRdb's copy has only in-frame clones and lacks some. The sample includes over 2 million clones, around 90% seen only once; the top ten take 0.37%. CDR3 length: 17 amino acids. V was cut by 4 bases and J by 0 bases, with 16 bases left in between. The germline CDR1 and CDR2 sequences are MGHRA and YSYEKL. This sample was included in a study of shared clonotypes between healthy human individuals. Sequences were obtained from naive CD4+ T cells from PBMCs. Subset: CD45RA+ positively selected. The chain recombines TRBV4-1 with TRBJ2-4; TRBD1 might be the D (6 bases). This clonotype was obtained from a man between 18 and 35 years old in good health. Some clones in this sample may be carry-over from other donors' samples. CDR3 residues: CASSLGQTLIAKNIQYF. The CDR3 coding sequence is TGCGCCAGCAGCCTCGGACAGACCCTGATAGCCAAAAACATTCAGTACTTC.